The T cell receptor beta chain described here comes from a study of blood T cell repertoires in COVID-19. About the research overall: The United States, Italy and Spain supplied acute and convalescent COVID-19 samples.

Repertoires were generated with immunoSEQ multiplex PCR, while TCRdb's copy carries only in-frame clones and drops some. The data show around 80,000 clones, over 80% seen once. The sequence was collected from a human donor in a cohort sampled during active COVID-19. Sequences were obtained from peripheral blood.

The CDR3 loop is CASSLWRQGGHQPQHF. The CDR3 DNA follows: TGTGCCAGCAGTTTATGGAGGCAGGGCGGCCATCAGCCCCAGCATTTT. The gene calls are TRBV28 and TRBJ1-5, with D perhaps TRBD1 (5 bases). Germline CDR1 MDHEN, CDR2 SYDVKM. Trimming removed 0 bases at V and 5 bases at J, with 14 bases between. The CDR3 spans 16 residues.